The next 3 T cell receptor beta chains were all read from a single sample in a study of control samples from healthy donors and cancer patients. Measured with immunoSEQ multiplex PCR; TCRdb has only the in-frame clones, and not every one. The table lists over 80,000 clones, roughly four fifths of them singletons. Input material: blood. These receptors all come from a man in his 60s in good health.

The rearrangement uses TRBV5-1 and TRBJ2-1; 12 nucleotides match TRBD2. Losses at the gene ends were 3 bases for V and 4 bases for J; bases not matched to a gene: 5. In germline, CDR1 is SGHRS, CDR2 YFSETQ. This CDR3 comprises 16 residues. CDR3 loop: CASSSQTSGGYNEQFF. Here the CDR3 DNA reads TGCGCCAGCAGCTCCCAGACTAGCGGGGGTTACAATGAGCAGTTCTTC.

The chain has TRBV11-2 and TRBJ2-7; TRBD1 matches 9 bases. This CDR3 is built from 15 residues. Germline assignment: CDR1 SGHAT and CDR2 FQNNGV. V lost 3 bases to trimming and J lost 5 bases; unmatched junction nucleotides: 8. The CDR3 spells CASSFLDRGKNEQYF. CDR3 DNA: TGTGCCAGCAGCTTTTTAGACAGGGGGAAGAACGAGCAGTACTTC.

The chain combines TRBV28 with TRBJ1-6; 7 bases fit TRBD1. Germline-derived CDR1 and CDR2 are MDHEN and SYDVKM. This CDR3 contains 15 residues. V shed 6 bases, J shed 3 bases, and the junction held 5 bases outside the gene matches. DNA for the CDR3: TGTGCCAGCAGCCACCACAGGGGCTATAATTCACCCCTCCACTTT. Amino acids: CASSHHRGYNSPLHF.